This TCR beta chain stems from a study of PD-L1 blockade in urothelial cancer. Sequencing used immunoSEQ multiplex PCR; TCRdb keeps in-frame clones, though not all of them. The sample carries almost 90,000 clones, roughly 84% recorded once. Between the trimmed V and J ends, which lost 5 bases and 3 bases, there was a span of 14 bases. The CDR3 extends over 15 amino acids. CDR1 is SEHNR, CDR2 FQNEAQ, per germline (reference sequence). Time point given: pretreatment peripheral blood. There were between 1 and 8 samples from each patient, taken pretreatment and on-treatment. This clone appeared a single time.

The V gene is TRBV7-9, the J gene TRBJ1-5, with a weak D call TRBD1 (6 bases). The sample in question was PBMCs, obtained around atezolizumab (anti-PD-L1) treatment. The sequence came from a man aged 60 to 75 with urothelial cancer. The CDR3 bases are TGTGCCAGCAGCCCCGGACAGTCCGACAATCAGCCCCAGCATTTT. Residues: CASSPGQSDNQPQHF.